These T cell receptor beta chains were read from a single sample in a study of blood T cell repertoires in COVID-19. TCRdb keeps only in-frame clones here, not all; method: immunoSEQ multiplex PCR. The table includes about 260,000 clones, over 75% detected once. The sample consisted of peripheral blood. The receptors derive from a human donor in a cohort sampled during active COVID-19. Each CDR3 is given with its conserved first and last residue. The D gene is left open where the match is weak. Clone size is given for some rows only: seen once, a few or many times, or a class if the clone is expanded.

abundance,v_gene,j_gene,d_gene,CDR3nt,CDR3aa
-,TRBV21-1,TRBJ2-2,-,TGTGCCAGCAGCAAAACTGGGCCCCGCCGCACCGGGGAGCTGTTTTTT,CASSKTGPRRTGELFF
-,TRBV5-1,TRBJ1-2,TRBD1,TGCGCCAGCAGCTTGGACAGGGGAAACTATGGCTACACCTTC,CASSLDRGNYGYTF
-,TRBV7-8,TRBJ2-3,TRBD1,TGTGCCAGCAGCTCCCCCAAGGACGACTCTAGGGGGCCAGCAGATACGCAGTATTTT,CASSSPKDDSRGPADTQYF
-,TRBV18,TRBJ2-7,-,TGTGCCAGCTCACCATCGAGGCCCCAGCAGTACTTC,CASSPSRPQQYF
-,TRBV19,TRBJ1-5,TRBD1,TGTGCCAGTAGTACAGGACAGGGGAGAGAGCAGCCCCAGCATTTT,CASSTGQGREQPQHF
-,TRBV28,TRBJ2-1,TRBD1,TGTGCCAGCAGTTTCGTCGGGACAGGGCAATACAATGAGCAGTTCTTC,CASSFVGTGQYNEQFF
many,TRBV5-1,TRBJ2-2,TRBD2,TGCGCCAGCAGCATCGGGACTATCAACACCGGGGAGCTGTTTTTT,CASSIGTINTGELFF
-,TRBV5-1,TRBJ2-3,TRBD2,TGCGCCAGCCAATACGCGGGGGGCGTGGCAGATACGCAGTATTTT,CASQYAGGVADTQYF
-,TRBV5-4,TRBJ2-3,TRBD2,TGTGCCGCTTGGGCGGGGGGGCGAACAGATACGCAGTATTTT,CAAWAGGRTDTQYF
-,TRBV6-5,TRBJ1-1,-,TGTGCCAGCAGTCGACAGGCCCGTAACACTGAAGCTTTCTTT,CASSRQARNTEAFF
once,TRBV18,TRBJ1-2,TRBD1,TGTGCCAGCTCCCTAAAACCGGGACAGGGATGGGACTATGGCTACACCTTC,CASSLKPGQGWDYGYTF
-,TRBV7-6,TRBJ2-1,TRBD1,TGTGCCAGCAGCCATGCAAGGACAGGGTACAATGAGCAGTTCTTC,CASSHARTGYNEQFF
-,TRBV19,TRBJ1-2,-,TGTGCCAGTAGTCAGGACATCTTCTATGGCTACACCTTC,CASSQDIFYGYTF
-,TRBV5-4,TRBJ2-1,TRBD1,TGTGCCAGCAGCTTGGCCGGGACAGGTTATTGGAATGAGCAGTTCTTC,CASSLAGTGYWNEQFF
-,TRBV18,TRBJ2-1,-,TGTGCCAGCTCCCCTAACAATGAGCAGTTCTTC,CASSPNNEQFF
-,TRBV20-1,TRBJ1-1,-,TGCAGTGGTAGTCGGGGTAACACTGAAGCTTTCTTT,CSGSRGNTEAFF
-,TRBV9,TRBJ1-2,-,TGTGCCAGCCGCCCGGGGTTAGGGAACTATGGCTACACCTTC,CASRPGLGNYGYTF
-,TRBV2,TRBJ2-3,-,TGTGCCAGCAGAGCAGACAGCTATACGCAGTATTTT,CASRADSYTQYF
-,TRBV1,TRBJ1-1,-,TGCACCAGCAGCTTTCTAACAGGGGGCGCGACTGAAGCTTTCTTT,CTSSFLTGGATEAFF
few,TRBV18,TRBJ1-2,TRBD1,TGTGCCAGCTCACCCGGGACAGCGGGTGTAAACTATGGCTACACCTTC,CASSPGTAGVNYGYTF
-,TRBV5-6,TRBJ2-3,-,TGTGCCAGCAGCTTTCGTATCCCCTCAGATACGCAGTATTTT,CASSFRIPSDTQYF
-,TRBV27,TRBJ2-2,-,TGTGCCAGCAGCACACCGGGACACCCAAACACCGGGGAGCTGTTTTTT,CASSTPGHPNTGELFF
-,TRBV14,TRBJ2-1,TRBD2,TGTGCCAGCAGCCAAGACGCGGGGGAGATCTACAATGAGCAGTTCTTC,CASSQDAGEIYNEQFF
-,TRBV2,TRBJ2-3,TRBD2,TGTGCCAGCAGCTTTAGCGGGGACCCCACAGATACGCAGTATTTT,CASSFSGDPTDTQYF
-,TRBV5-1,TRBJ2-3,-,TGCGCCAGCAGCCCTACAGACGGGGTGAGGCAGTATTTT,CASSPTDGVRQYF
few,TRBV28,TRBJ1-5,-,TGTGCCAGCAGGGAGAGCAATCAGCCCCAGCATTTT,CASRESNQPQHF
-,TRBV5-1,TRBJ1-2,-,TGCGCCAGCAGCGCAGGGCAGTTTGGCTACACCTTC,CASSAGQFGYTF
-,TRBV28,TRBJ2-7,-,TGTGCCAGCAGTTTCATTTACGAGCAGTACTTC,CASSFIYEQYF
-,TRBV2,TRBJ2-1,-,TGTGCCAGCAGGGACATTCCTGCCGGGAATGAGCAGTTCTTC,CASRDIPAGNEQFF
-,TRBV19,TRBJ2-3,-,TGTGCCAGTAGTATGGGTCGGGCAGATACGCAGTATTTT,CASSMGRADTQYF
-,TRBV5-1,TRBJ1-1,TRBD1,TGCGCCAGCAGCTGGACAGGGGTGGGGGCGAACACTGAAGCTTTCTTT,CASSWTGVGANTEAFF
-,TRBV10-1,TRBJ2-3,TRBD2,TGCGCCAGCAGTGACCAGCGGGAGGGAGGAGATACGCAGTATTTT,CASSDQREGGDTQYF
-,TRBV5-1,TRBJ1-4,TRBD1,TGCGCCAGCAGCCGGACAGGGGGCAATGAAAAACTGTTTTTT,CASSRTGGNEKLFF
-,TRBV15,TRBJ2-5,-,TGTGCCACCCTACAGGGGAACCTGGAGGGGACCCAGTACTTC,CATLQGNLEGTQYF
-,TRBV12-1,TRBJ2-1,-,TGTGCCAGCAGCGTTAGAAAAACCGGTAGTAGTCGGGACAAATACAATGAGCAGTTCTTC,CASSVRKTGSSRDKYNEQFF
-,TRBV5-1,TRBJ1-1,TRBD1,TGCGCCAGCAGCTTGGGGGACAGGGGGCGTAGCCCTGAAGCTTTCTTT,CASSLGDRGRSPEAFF
-,TRBV7-6,TRBJ1-5,-,TGTGCCAGCAGCTCGGGGGGAGATAGCAATCAGCCCCAGCATTTT,CASSSGGDSNQPQHF
-,TRBV28,TRBJ1-2,-,TGTGCCAGCAGTTTATCAGCAGGGGTTGGTGGCTACACCTTC,CASSLSAGVGGYTF
-,TRBV5-1,TRBJ2-1,TRBD1,TGCGCCAGCAGCTTGGCGGGTTCAGGGGGCAATGAGCAGTTCTTC,CASSLAGSGGNEQFF
few,TRBV29-1,TRBJ2-7,-,TGCAGCCCGCAACAGGGTATCGGCGAGCAGTACTTC,CSPQQGIGEQYF
-,TRBV27,TRBJ2-3,TRBD1,TGTGCCAGCAGTCAAAGGGGGCTATTCACAGATACGCAGTATTTT,CASSQRGLFTDTQYF
-,TRBV4-3,TRBJ2-7,-,TGCGCCAGCAGCCAAGAGGCCAGGGGGGCCTACGAGCAGTACTTC,CASSQEARGAYEQYF